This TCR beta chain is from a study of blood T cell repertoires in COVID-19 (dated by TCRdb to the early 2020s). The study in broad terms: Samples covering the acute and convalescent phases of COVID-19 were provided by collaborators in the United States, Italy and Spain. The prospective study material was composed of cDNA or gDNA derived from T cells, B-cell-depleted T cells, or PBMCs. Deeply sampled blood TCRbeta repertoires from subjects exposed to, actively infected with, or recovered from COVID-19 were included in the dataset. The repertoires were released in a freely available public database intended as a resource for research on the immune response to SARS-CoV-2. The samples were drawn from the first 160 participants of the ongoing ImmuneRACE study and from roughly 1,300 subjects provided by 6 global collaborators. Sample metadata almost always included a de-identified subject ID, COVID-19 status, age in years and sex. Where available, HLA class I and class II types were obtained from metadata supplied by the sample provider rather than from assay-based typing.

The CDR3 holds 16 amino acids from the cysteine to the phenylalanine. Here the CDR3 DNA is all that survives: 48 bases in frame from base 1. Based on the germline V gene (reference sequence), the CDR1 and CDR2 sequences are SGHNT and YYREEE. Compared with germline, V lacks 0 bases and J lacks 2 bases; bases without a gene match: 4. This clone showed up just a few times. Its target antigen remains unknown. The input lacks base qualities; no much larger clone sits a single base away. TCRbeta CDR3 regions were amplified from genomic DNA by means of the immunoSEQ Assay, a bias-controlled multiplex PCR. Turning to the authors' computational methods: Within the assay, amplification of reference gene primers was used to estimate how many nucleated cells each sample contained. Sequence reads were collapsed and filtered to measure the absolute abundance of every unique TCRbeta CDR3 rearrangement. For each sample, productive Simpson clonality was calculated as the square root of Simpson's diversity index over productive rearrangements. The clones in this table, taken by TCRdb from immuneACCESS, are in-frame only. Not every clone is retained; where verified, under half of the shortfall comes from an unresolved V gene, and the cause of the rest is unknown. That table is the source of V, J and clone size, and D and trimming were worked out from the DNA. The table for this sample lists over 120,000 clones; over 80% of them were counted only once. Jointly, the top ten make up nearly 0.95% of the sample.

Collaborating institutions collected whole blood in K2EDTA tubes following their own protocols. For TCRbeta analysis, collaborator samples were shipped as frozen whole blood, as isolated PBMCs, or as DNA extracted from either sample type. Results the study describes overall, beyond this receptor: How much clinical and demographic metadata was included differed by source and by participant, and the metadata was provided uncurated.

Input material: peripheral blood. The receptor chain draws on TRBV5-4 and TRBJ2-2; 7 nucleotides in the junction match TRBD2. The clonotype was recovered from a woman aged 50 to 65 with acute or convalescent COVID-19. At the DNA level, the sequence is TGTGCCAGCAGCTTGGCTCGGGGACTAAACACCGGGGAGCTGTTTTTT. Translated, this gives CASSLARGLNTGELFF.